Reported below is one T cell receptor (beta chain). Its antigen has not been determined. Per-nucleotide qualities are absent, and no much larger clonotype sits a single base away. The record originates from a study of shared clonotypes between healthy human individuals (dated by TCRdb to about 2020). Turning to the overall study: Three men and two women, aged 18 to 49 years, made up the cohort. To estimate repertoire size and how much clonotype sharing occurs between individuals, the study deeply sequenced the blood TCR repertoires of 4 to 6 healthy adults. For each donor, CD4 naive and CD4 memory were each run on three plates, CD8 naive on two plates, and CD8 memory on one plate. To increase sequencing depth and limit assay-specific biases, TCR repertoire library preparation and sequencing were carried out by different laboratories using diverse techniques. Each donor's leukapheresis produced roughly between roughly 0.85 and 10 billion PBMCs.

Beyond this particular receptor, the publication reports: Even with the large sequencing depth, rarefaction of the sorted-subset datasets indicated that sequencing was incomplete. When four donors were compared, the shared fraction of clonotypes was about 5.4% for naive CD4, over 3% for naive CD8, roughly 2.3% for memory CD4, and 0.4% for memory CD8. Compared with non-shared clonotypes, the clonotypes found in all four sorted-subset donors had higher generation probabilities. Sampling was restricted to blood, and TCR repertoires in tissues likely differ from the TCR repertoires found in blood. The genetic and exposure-history diversity represented was limited by the small number of donors. Estimated clonotype richness was generally larger for naive than for memory subsets. Pairwise subsampling led to the expectation that sequencing depth would affect the degree of clonotype sharing among donors.

CD8 naive samples were obtained by positive selection for CCR7 among CD45RO-negative cells, yielding a CD45RA+CCR7+ population from which TemRA cells were excluded. Donors were healthy HIV-negative adults with no recently reported acute infections or vaccinations. Every donor was a Caucasian adult living in Nashville, Tennessee, USA. After blood collection by leukapheresis, PBMCs were isolated using Ficoll-Histopaque density gradient centrifugation and then cryopreserved in the vapor phase of liquid nitrogen. Purity and quantity of every magnetically sorted T cell population were checked by analytical flow cytometry. Genomic DNA was isolated from every sorted fraction and measured by UV absorbance on a Nanodrop 2000c. Cut back by 8 bases and 0 bases, the V and J ends lie 10 bases apart. The CDR3 sequence holds 14 residues, the cysteine and phenylalanine included. Only the CDR3 part of the read is kept: 42 bases, read in frame from the first base. CDR1 and CDR2, per the germline V gene, are SNHLY and FYNNEI.

TCR CDR3 regions were amplified from genomic DNA by multiplex PCR using the deep immunoSEQ assay. Genomic DNA extracted from each cell subset was distributed evenly over all wells of several immunoSEQ 96-well plates, and each plate served as one replicate. For sorted subsets, about 220 ng of genomic DNA, equivalent to 30,000 or so T cell genomes, went into each replicate PCR. The purified libraries were quantified using a Qubit 3.0 fluorometer, sized with a Bioanalyzer 2100, and then quantified again using the KAPA Library Quantification kit. A separate single-read 150-cycle Illumina NextSeq 550 flow cell was used to sequence each immunoSEQ 96-well plate. As for the authors' bioinformatics: Because only junctional sequences without quality scores were contained in the immunoSEQ output, filtering matching that applied to full-length reads could not be performed. To assign V/J genes and CDR3, sequences were annotated against IMGT germline references using PyIR, a Python wrapper for IgBLAST v1.9. Reads were filtered out if the reads had weak V/J assignments (E-value above 1e-6), no CDR3, stop codons, out-of-frame junctions, or ambiguous translated residues. A V3J clonotype was defined by an identical inferred V gene, J gene, and CDR3 amino acid sequence. To compute the percentage overlap between repertoires, the number of shared unique clonotypes was divided by the size of the smaller repertoire. Three approaches were used to assess repertoire richness: RTK rarefaction, the Chao1 estimator, and Recon v2.1 estimates of unobserved clonotypes. For all TCRbeta clonotypes obtained by the gDNA method from a few donors, generation probabilities were computed with OLGA. As stored in TCRdb, this immuneACCESS dataset retains in-frame rearrangements with V and J assigned. A fraction of the clones does not appear; measured against another copy, unresolved V genes explain less than half of the discrepancy, and the remainder lacks a known reason. That table supplies the V and J calls and clone size; D and trimming were determined from the DNA. The sample table shows roughly 1,800,000 clones, and about 95% are seen once. The biggest ten clones account for more than 0.9% of the sample.

Input material: naive CD8+ T cells sorted from blood. This sample's cell subset or site label indicates: CD45RA+CCR7+. This clonotype was obtained from a man aged 18 to 29 in good health. The V and J genes are TRBV2 and TRBJ2-2, with the D gene not confidently named. The nucleotide sequence is given as TGTGCCAGCGGTGGCCAGACGAACACCGGGGAGCTGTTTTTT. The resulting protein is CASGGQTNTGELFF.